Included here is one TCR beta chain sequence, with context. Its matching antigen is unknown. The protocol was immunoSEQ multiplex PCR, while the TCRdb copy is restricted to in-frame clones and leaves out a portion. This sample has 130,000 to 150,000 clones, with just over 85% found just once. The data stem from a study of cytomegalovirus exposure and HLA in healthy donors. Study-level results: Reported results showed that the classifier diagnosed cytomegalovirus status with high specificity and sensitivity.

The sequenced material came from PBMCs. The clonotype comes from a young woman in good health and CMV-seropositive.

CDR3 loop: CAGQETDTQYF. CDR3 DNA: TGTGCCGGACAGGAGACAGATACGCAGTATTTT. V usage is TRBV7-9 and J usage is TRBJ2-3; 7 positions match TRBD1. Germline V gene data show CDR1 as SEHNR and CDR2 as FQNEAQ (reference sequence). The CDR3 runs to 11 residues. Trimming removed 11 bases from V and 3 bases from J; junction bases left unmatched: 2.